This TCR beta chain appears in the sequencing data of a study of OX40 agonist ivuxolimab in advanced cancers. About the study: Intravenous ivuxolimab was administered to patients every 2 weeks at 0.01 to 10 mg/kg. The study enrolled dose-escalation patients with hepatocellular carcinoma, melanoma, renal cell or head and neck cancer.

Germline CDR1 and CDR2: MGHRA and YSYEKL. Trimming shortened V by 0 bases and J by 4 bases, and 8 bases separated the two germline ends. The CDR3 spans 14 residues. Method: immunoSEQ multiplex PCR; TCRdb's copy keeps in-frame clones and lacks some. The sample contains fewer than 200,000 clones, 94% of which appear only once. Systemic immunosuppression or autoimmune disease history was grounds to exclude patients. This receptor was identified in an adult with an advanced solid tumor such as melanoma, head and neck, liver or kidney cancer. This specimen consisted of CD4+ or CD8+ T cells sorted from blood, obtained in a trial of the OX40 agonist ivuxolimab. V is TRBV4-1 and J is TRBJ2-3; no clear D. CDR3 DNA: TGCGCCAGCAGCCAAGAACCGCAGGCAGATACGCAGTATTTT. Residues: CASSQEPQADTQYF.